A single sample gave rise to the 6 T cell receptor beta chains below, sequenced in a study of blood T cell repertoires in COVID-19 (TCRdb year 2020). The method behind the library was the immunoSEQ multiplex PCR assay. Imported from immuneACCESS, the table was reduced by TCRdb to in-frame sequences with V and J called. These copies leave out some clones; in studies compared against another copy, an unresolved V gene accounts for under half, and the cause of the remainder is not known. In this sample the table shows just over 300,000 clones, approximately 83% of which occur a single time. The top ten hold roughly 2% of the sample. Sequences were obtained from PBMCs or T cells enriched from blood (not recorded which). These receptors were obtained from a young man who had recovered from COVID-19.

The genes are TRBV5-6 and TRBJ1-2; D may be TRBD1 (5 bases). Germline V CDR1 and CDR2: SGHDT, YYEEEE. The CDR3 has 11 amino acids. V was pared by 4 bases and J by 11 bases, with 12 bases between. In DNA, the CDR3 is TGTGCCAGCAGCCTGTTGACAGAGTACACCTTC. This gives the protein CASSLLTEYTF.

This clone occurred once. This rearrangement joins TRBV4-3 to TRBJ2-7; TRBD1 might be the D (5 bases). Germline lookup yields CDR1 LGHNA and CDR2 YSLEER. This CDR3 spans 15 amino acids. Trimming took 2 bases from V and 1 from J, leaving 12 bases between them. The CDR3 sequence is CASSQTQGVSYEQYF. CDR3 DNA: TGCGCCAGCAGCCAAACCCAGGGTGTTTCCTACGAGCAGTACTTC.

This chain links TRBV27 with TRBJ2-2; D may be TRBD1 (5 bases). Germline V gene data show CDR1 as MNHEY and CDR2 as SMNVEV (reference sequence). V dropped 8 bases and J dropped 0 bases, with 16 bases sitting between them. The CDR3 sequence is 16 residues long. The CDR3: CASGYVGLPNTGELFF. The CDR3 DNA sequence: TGTGCCAGCGGTTATGTGGGGCTACCGAACACCGGGGAGCTGTTTTTT.

CDR3: CASSVGLRAGYTF. The CDR3 DNA follows: TGTGCCAGCAGCGTGGGTTTGAGGGCTGGCTACACCTTC. The rearrangement joins TRBV7-8 to TRBJ1-2; D is undetermined. Germline assignment: CDR1 SGHVS and CDR2 FQNEAQ. V lost 5 bases, J lost 7 bases, and 14 bases lay in between. The CDR3 is made up of 13 amino acids.

The chain employs TRBV7-6 and TRBJ1-1; D uncertain. Germline V gene data show CDR1 as SGHVS and CDR2 as FNYEAQ. Trimming removed 0 bases at V and 1 base at J, with 9 bases between. The CDR3 length is 15 residues. As DNA, the CDR3 is TGTGCCAGCAGCTTAGCGTGGCGGCCGAACACTGAAGCTTTCTTT. Amino acid sequence: CASSLAWRPNTEAFF.

Written as DNA, the CDR3 is TGTGCCAGCAGCCAAGGTGTGGACAGGGGGTCGTTCTTC. Translated: CASSQGVDRGSFF. The chain links TRBV14 to TRBJ2-1; TRBD1 agrees at 10 bases. Germline assignment: CDR1 SGHDN and CDR2 FVKESK. Trimming cost V 1 base and J 15 bases; bases outside gene matches: 6. This CDR3 region has 13 residues.